The 11 T cell receptor beta chains given below trace back to one sample, sequenced in a study of blood T cell repertoires in COVID-19. Assay used: immunoSEQ multiplex PCR; TCRdb lists only in-frame clones, some missing. The data show some 57,000 clones, about 84% seen once. The sample comprised peripheral blood. The receptor source for this set is a woman older than 75 with acute or convalescent COVID-19.

The V and J genes are TRBV6-5 and TRBJ1-2; D not resolved. V lost 8 bases and J 7 bases, leaving 14 bases between the germline ends. In germline, CDR1 is MNHEY, CDR2 SVGAGI. This CDR3 comprises 12 residues. DNA for the CDR3: TGTGCCAGCCGTAATGGGCTTCGTGGCTACACCTTC. Residues: CASRNGLRGYTF.

V is TRBV3-1 (or the pseudogene TRBV3-2) and J is TRBJ2-1, with a possible D match to TRBD2 (6 bases). V was clipped by 4 bases and J by 4 bases, with 14 bases between them. CDR3 length equals 15 residues. Germline V gene sequence: CDR1 LGHDT, CDR2 YNNKEL (reference sequence). This chain's CDR3 is CASSPTRDSYNEQFF. The CDR3 nucleotides read TGTGCCAGCAGCCCGACCCGGGACTCTTACAATGAGCAGTTCTTC.

This chain uses TRBV11-3 with TRBJ2-5, with D perhaps TRBD1 (6 bases). V was shortened by 4 bases and J by 5 bases, with 11 bases between the two germline ends. There are 13 residues in the CDR3. Germline V gene lookup returns CDR1 SGHNT and CDR2 YENEEA. The CDR3 DNA reads as TGTGCCAGCAGCTCGACAGGTGTGGAGACCCAGTACTTC. Protein: CASSSTGVETQYF.

This chain connects TRBV7-6 to TRBJ2-1; D possibly corresponds to TRBD1 (6 bases). The V and J ends lost 2 bases and 0 bases respectively, with 8 bases between them. The germline V gene encodes CDR1 SGHVS and CDR2 FNYEAQ. CDR3 length: 15 amino acids. In DNA, the CDR3 is TGTGCCAGCAGCTTAACCAGGGGCTCCTACAATGAGCAGTTCTTC. Translation gives CASSLTRGSYNEQFF.

The chain joins TRBV25-1 to TRBJ1-1; 8 nucleotides match TRBD1. V was clipped by 4 bases and J by 5 bases; unmatched bases: 9. In germline, CDR1 is MGHDK, CDR2 SYGVNS. This CDR3 region has 15 residues. The chain's CDR3 is CASSAYRGTLTEAFF. For the CDR3, the DNA is TGTGCCAGCAGTGCCTACAGGGGGACCTTGACTGAAGCTTTCTTT. Full variable domain (outside the CDR3, taken from reference TRBV25-1 and TRBJ1-1): EADIYQTPRYLVIGTGKKITLECSQTMGHDKMYWYQQDPGMELHLIHYSYGVNSTEKGDLSSESTVSRIRTEHFPLTLESARPSHTSQYLCASSAYRGTLTEAFFGQGTRLTVV.

As to this clone: Its ends do not fully match the called genes, so a read error is possible. The V and J genes are TRBV12-5 and TRBJ1-5, with 7 nucleotides matching TRBD1. The CDR3 runs 15 residues. Germline V gives CDR1 LGHNT, CDR2 FRNRAP. The CDR3 loop reads CASGLGQSSNQPQHF. CDR3 nucleotides: TGTGCTAGTGGCTTGGGACAGAGTAGCAATCAGCCCCAGCATTTT.

This chain joins TRBV6-5 and TRBJ2-5, with D perhaps TRBD1 (7 bases). V gave up 5 bases and J gave up 6 bases, with 19 bases separating them. The CDR3 has 15 amino acids. CDR1 is MNHEY, CDR2 SVGAGI, per germline. The CDR3 is CASSPVIGGGKTQYF. The CDR3 nucleotides read TGTGCCAGCAGTCCCGTAATAGGGGGCGGGAAGACCCAGTACTTC.

This clone was detected a few times. The chain uses TRBV9 and TRBJ1-6; no clear D gene. The CDR3 length is 15 residues. The V and J ends lost 2 bases and 5 bases respectively, with 11 bases between them. Germline V gives CDR1 SGDLS, CDR2 YYNGEE. The CDR3 protein is CASSVEGKNNSPLHF. Written as DNA, the CDR3 is TGTGCCAGCAGCGTTGAGGGAAAGAATAATTCACCCCTCCACTTT.

The V and J genes are TRBV5-4 and TRBJ1-6; 8 nucleotides agree with TRBD1. The V segment lost 4 bases and the J segment 5 bases; nucleotides outside the gene matches: 2. CDR3 size: 14 residues. Germline CDR1 reads SGHNT; CDR2 reads YYREEE (reference sequence). The CDR3 DNA reads TGTGCCAGCAGCCTACAGGGGGATAATTCACCCCTCCACTTT. Protein product: CASSLQGDNSPLHF.

The rearrangement links TRBV2 to TRBJ2-1, with 10 positions matching TRBD1. CDR3 length: 15 residues. CDR1 is SNHLY, CDR2 FYNNEI, per germline. V lost 5 bases to trimming and J lost 6 bases; unmatched junction nucleotides: 7. The CDR3 coding sequence is TGTGCCAGCAGTTACCGGGACAGGGGTGGCAATGAGCAGTTCTTC. This gives the protein CASSYRDRGGNEQFF.

A single count supports this clone. The same CDR3 can be traced to other DNA sequences in this sample. This chain links TRBV28 with TRBJ1-1, with 7 bases lining up with TRBD1. Losses at the gene ends were 6 bases for V and 11 bases for J; bases not matched to a gene: 27. The CDR3 contains 18 residues. The germline V gene encodes CDR1 MDHEN and CDR2 SYDVKM. As DNA, the CDR3 is TGTGCCAGCAGCTCGGAACGCCGGGACAGAGTAAAGTTTTTGTTTGCTTTCTTT. Translated: CASSSERRDRVKFLFAFF.